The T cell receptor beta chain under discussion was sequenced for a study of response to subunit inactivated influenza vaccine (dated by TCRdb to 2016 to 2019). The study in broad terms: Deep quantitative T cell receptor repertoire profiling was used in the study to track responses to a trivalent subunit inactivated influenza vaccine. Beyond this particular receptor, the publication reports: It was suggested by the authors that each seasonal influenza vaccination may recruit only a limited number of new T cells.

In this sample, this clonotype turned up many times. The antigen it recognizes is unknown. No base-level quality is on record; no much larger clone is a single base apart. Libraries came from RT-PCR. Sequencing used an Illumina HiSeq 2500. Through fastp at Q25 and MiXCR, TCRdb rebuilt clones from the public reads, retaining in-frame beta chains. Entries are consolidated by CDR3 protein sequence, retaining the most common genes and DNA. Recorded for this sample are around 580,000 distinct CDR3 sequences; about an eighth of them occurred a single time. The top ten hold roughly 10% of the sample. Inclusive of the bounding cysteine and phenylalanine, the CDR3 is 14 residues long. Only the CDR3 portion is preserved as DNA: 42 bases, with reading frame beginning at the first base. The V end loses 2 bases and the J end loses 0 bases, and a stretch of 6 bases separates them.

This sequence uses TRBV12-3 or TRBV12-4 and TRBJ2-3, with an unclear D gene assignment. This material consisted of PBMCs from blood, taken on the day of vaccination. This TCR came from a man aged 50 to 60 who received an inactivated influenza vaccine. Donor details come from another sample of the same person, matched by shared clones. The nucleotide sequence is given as TGTGCCAGCAGTTTACGACAAAGCACAGATACGCAGTATTTT. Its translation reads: CASSLRQSTDTQYF.